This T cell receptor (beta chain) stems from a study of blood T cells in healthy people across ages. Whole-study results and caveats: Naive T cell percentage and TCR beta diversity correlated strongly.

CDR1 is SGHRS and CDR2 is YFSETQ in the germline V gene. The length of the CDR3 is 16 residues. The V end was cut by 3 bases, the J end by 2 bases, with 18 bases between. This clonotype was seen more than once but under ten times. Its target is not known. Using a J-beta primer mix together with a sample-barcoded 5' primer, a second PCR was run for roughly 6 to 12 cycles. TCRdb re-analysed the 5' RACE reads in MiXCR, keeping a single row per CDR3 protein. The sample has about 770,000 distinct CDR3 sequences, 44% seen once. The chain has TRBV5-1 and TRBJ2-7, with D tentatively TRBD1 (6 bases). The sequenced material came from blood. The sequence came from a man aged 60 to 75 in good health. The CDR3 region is CASSYGTRGYPYEQYF. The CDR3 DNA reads TGCGCCAGCAGCTATGGGACACGGGGCTACCCCTACGAGCAGTACTTC.